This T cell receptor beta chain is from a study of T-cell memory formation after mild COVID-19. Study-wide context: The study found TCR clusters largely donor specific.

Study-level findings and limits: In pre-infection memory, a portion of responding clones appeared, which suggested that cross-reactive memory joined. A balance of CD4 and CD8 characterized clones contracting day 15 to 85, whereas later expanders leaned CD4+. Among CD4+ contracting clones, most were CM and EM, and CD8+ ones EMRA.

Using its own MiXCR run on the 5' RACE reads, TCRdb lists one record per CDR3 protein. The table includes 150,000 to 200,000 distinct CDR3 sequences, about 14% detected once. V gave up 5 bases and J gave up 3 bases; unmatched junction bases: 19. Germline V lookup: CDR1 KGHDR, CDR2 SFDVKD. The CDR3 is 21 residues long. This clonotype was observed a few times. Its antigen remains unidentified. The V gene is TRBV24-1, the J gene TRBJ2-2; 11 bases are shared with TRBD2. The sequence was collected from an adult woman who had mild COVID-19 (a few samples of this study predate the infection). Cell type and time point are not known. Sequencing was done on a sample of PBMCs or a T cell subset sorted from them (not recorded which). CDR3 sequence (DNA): TGTGCCACCAGTGCCGTCATATCCGCTAGCGGGGGGCCCGGATACACCGGGGAGCTGTTTTTT. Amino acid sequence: CATSAVISASGGPGYTGELFF.